This entry describes one TCR beta chain. This specimen comes from a study of CD8+ T cells in alopecia areata. Germline loops: CDR1 MNHEY, CDR2 SMNVEV (reference sequence). Trimming stripped 6 bases from V and 0 bases from J, with 14 bases between. The CDR3 is 15 residues long. Once RNA had been extracted, it was reverse transcribed into cDNA to act as the sequencing template. The method was immunoSEQ multiplex PCR; TCRdb's version includes in-frame clones alone and lacks a portion of them. This table has about 120,000 clones, about 46% appearing once. The chain joins TRBV27 to TRBJ1-2; D is unresolved. Material: CD8+ T cells sorted from blood, obtained at week 0. The TCR originated in a human donor with alopecia areata. This CDR3 is CASSQTPLANYGYTF. The CDR3 DNA is TGTGCCAGCAGCCAAACCCCCCTAGCTAACTATGGCTACACCTTC.